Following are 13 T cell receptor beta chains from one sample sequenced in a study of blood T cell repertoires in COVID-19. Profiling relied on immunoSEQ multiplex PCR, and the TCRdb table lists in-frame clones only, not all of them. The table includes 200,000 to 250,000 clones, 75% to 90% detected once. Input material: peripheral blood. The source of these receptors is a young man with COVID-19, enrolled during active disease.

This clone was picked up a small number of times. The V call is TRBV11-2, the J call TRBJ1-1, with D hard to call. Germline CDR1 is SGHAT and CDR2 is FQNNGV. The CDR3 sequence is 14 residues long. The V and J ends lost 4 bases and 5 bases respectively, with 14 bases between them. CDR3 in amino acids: CASSSQRTVTEAFF. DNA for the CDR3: TGTGCCAGCAGCTCCCAAAGGACTGTGACTGAAGCTTTCTTT.

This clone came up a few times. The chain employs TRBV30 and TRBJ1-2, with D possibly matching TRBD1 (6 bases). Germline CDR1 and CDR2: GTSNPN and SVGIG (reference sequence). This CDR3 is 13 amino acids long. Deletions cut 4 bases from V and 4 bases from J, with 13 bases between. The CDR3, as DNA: TGTGCCTGGACCGAGGACAGCTTCTATGGCTACACCTTC. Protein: CAWTEDSFYGYTF.

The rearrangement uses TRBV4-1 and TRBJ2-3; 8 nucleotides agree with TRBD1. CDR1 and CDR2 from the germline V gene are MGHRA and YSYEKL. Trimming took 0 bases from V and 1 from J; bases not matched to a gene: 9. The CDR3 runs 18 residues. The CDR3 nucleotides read TGCGCCAGCAGCCAAGAATATAAGGGGACAGGACGCACAGATACGCAGTATTTT. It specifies CASSQEYKGTGRTDTQYF.

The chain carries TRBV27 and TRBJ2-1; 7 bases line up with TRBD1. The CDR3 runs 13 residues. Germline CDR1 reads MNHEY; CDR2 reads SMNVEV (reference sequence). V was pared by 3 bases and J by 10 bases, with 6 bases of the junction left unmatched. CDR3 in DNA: TGTGCCAGCAGTTTGTTACTAGGGGGCGAGCAGTTCTTC. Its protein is CASSLLLGGEQFF.

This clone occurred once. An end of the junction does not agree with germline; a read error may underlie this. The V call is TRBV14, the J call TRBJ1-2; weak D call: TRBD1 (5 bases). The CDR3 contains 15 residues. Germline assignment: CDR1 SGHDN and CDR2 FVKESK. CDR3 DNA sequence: TGCACGTTAGCCGCGTCCGGCAGGGAGGTGTACGGCTACACCTTC. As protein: CTLAASGREVYGYTF.

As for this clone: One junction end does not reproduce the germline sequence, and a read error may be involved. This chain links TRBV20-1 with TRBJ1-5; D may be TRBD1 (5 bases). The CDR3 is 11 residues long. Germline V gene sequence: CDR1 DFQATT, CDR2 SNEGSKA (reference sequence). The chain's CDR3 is CSASTGGRARF. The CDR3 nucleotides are TGCAGTGCTAGTACGGGAGGCAGGGCGCGCTTT.

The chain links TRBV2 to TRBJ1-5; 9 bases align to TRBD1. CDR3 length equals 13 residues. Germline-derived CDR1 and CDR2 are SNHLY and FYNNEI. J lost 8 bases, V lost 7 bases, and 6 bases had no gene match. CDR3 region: CASTDRGSEPQHF. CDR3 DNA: TGTGCCAGCACAGACAGGGGGAGTGAGCCCCAGCATTTT.

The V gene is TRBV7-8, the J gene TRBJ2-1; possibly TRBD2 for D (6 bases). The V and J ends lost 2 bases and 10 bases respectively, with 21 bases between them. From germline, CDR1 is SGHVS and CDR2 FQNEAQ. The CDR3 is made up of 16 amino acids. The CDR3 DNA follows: TGTGCCAGCAGCTTATACCGTATCGGGAGTTTAACCGAGCAGTTCTTC. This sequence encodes CASSLYRIGSLTEQFF.

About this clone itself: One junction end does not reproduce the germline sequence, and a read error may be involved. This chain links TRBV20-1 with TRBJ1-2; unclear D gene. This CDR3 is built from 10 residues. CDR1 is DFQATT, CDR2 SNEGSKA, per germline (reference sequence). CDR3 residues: CSPWETLDRF. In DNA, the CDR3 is TGCAGTCCTTGGGAGACCCTAGACCGCTTC.

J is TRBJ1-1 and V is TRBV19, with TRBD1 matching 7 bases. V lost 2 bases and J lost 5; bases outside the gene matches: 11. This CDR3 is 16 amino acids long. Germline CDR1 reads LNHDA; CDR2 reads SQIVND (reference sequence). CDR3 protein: CASSIMQGERETEAFF. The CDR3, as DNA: TGTGCCAGTAGTATAATGCAGGGGGAGAGGGAAACTGAAGCTTTCTTT.

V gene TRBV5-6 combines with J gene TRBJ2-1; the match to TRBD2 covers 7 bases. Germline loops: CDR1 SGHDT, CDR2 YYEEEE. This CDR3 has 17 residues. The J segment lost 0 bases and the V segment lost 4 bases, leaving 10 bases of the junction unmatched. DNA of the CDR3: TGTGCCAGCAGCCTGACGGCGGGAGCCCTCTCCTACAATGAGCAGTTCTTC. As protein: CASSLTAGALSYNEQFF. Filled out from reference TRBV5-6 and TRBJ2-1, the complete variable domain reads DAGVTQSPTHLIKTRGQQVTLRCSPKSGHDTVSWYQQALGQGPQFIFQYYEEEERQRGNFPDRFSGHQFPNYSSELNVNALLLGDSALYLCASSLTAGALSYNEQFFGPGTRLTVL.

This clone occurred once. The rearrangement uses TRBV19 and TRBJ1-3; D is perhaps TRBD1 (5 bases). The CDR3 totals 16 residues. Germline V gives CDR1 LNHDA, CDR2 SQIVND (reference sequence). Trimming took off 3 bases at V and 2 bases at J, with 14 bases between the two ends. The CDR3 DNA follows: TGTGCCAGTAGTATCGCCGCAGGGCGTACTGGAAACACCATATATTTT. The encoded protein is CASSIAAGRTGNTIYF.

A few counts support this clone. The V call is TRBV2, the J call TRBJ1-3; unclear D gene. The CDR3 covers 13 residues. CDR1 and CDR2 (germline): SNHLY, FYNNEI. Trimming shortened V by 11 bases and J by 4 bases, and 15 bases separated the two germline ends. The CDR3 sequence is CASRENLGNTIYF. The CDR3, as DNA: TGTGCCTCTCGGGAAAACCTAGGAAACACCATATATTTT.